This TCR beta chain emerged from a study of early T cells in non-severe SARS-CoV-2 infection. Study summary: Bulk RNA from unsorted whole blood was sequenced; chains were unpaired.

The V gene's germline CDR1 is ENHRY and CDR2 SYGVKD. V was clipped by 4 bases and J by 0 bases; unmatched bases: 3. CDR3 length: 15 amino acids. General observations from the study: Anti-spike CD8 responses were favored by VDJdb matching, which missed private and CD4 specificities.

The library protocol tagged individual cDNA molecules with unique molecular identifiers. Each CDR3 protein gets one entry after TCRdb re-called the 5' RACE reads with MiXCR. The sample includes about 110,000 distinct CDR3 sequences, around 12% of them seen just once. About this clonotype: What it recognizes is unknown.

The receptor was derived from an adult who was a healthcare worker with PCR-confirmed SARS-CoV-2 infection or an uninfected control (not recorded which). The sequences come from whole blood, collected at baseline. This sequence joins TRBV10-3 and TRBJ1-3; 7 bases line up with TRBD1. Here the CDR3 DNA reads TGTGCCATCAGTGGGGACAGTAGCTCTGGAAACACCATATATTTT. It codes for CAISGDSSSGNTIYF.